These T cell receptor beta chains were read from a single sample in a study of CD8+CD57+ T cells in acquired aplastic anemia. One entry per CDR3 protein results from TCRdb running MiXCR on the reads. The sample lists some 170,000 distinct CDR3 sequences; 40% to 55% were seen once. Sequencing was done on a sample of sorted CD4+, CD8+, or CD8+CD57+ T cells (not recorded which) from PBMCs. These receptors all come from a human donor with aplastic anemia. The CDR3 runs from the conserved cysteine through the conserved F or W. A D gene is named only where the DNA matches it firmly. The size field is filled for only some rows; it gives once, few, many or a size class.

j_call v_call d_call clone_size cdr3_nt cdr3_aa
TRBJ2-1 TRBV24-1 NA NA TGTGCCACCAGTGATCCGCGTGGGACTTACAATGAGCAGTTCTTC CATSDPRGTYNEQFF
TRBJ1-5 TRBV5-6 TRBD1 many TGTGCCAGCAGCCTCTACCGACAGGGTGAAGATCAGCCCCAGCATTTT CASSLYRQGEDQPQHF
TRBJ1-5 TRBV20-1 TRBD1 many TGCAGTGCTAGAGACGGGGGACAGCCTAGCAATCAGCCCCAGCATTTT CSARDGGQPSNQPQHF
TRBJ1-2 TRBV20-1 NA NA TGCAGTGCCGGATCCGGCCCTTCCGATGGCTACACCTTC CSAGSGPSDGYTF
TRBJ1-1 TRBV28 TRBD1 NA TGTGCCAGCAGTTTATACTGGCAGGGGGCGCGGAGGAACACTGAAGCTTCCTTT CASSLYWQGARRNTEASF
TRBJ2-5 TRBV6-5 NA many TGTGCCAGCAGTTACACACCGGGACGGCAAGAGACCCAGTACTTC CASSYTPGRQETQYF
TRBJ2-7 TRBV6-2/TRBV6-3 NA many TGTGCCAGCAGTGCCATCTACGAGCAGTACTTC CASSAIYEQYF
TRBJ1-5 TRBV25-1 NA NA TGTGCTTCGCGACAGCCGTATAGCAATCGGCCCCAGCATTTT CASRQPYSNRPQHF
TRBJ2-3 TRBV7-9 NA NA TGTGCCAGCAGGGGGGACTCAGATACGCAGTATTTT CASRGDSDTQYF
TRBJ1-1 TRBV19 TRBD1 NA TGTGCCAGTAGGGCGGACAGGGGGCGGGACACTGAAGCTTTCTTT CASRADRGRDTEAFF
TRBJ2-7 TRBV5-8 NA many TGTGCCAGCAGCTTGAGGGTGGTTCGGGAGCAGTACTTC CASSLRVVREQYF
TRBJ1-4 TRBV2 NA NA TGTGCCAGCGGGGCGGATGAAAAACTGTTTTTT CASGADEKLFF
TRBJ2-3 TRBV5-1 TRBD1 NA TGCGCCAGCAGCCCAGGACAGGGGCCTTCTTCTAGCACAGATACGCAGTGTTTT CASSPGQGPSSSTDTQCF
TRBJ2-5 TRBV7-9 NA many TGTGCCAGCAGCTCCACAGCGTACCAAGAGACCCAGTACTTC CASSSTAYQETQYF
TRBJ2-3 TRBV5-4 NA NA TGTGCCAGCACCCAGACTACACTCACAGATACGCAGTATTTT CASTQTTLTDTQYF
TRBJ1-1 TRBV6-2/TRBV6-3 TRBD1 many TGTGCCAGCAGTACAGCTGTACGGACAGGGAAGAACACTGAAGCTTTCTTT CASSTAVRTGKNTEAFF
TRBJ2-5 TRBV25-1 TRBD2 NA TGTGCCAGCAGTGAAAGAGTAACGGGGGGACTAGCGAAAGAGACCCAGTACTTC CASSERVTGGLAKETQYF
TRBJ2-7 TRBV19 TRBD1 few TGTGCCAGTAGTATGGGACAGGCGCTCTACGAGCAGTACTTC CASSMGQALYEQYF
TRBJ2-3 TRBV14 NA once TGTGCCAGCAGCAAGGCAGGTCGGGGTACAGATACGCAGTATTTT CASSKAGRGTDTQYF
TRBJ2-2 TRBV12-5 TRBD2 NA TGTGCTAGTGGTTTGACAGCGGGGGGGCTGGTCACCGGGGAGCTGTTTTTT CASGLTAGGLVTGELFF
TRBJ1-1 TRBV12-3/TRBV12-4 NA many TGTGCCAGCAGTTTAGCGTTGACGGAGCCTGAAGCTTTCTTT CASSLALTEPEAFF
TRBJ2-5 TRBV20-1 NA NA TGCAGTGCCCCACCCTGGGGGCAAGAGACCCAGTACTTC CSAPPWGQETQYF
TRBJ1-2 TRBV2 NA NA TGTGCCAGCAGTGATATACAGTATGGCTACACCTTC CASSDIQYGYTF
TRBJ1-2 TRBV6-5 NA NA TGTGCCAGCAGTTCCCGACGGGGCTACACCTTC CASSSRRGYTF
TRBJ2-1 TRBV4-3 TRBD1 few TGCGCCAGCAGCCAAGGTTCCGACAGGGGGGCGAATGAGCAGTTCTTC CASSQGSDRGANEQFF